The 15 T cell receptor beta chains below come from one sample, sequenced in a study of T-cell reconstitution after alpha-beta-depleted transplantation in children. It was with unique molecular identifiers that the TCRbeta library was prepared. TCRdb re-called the PCR reads with MiXCR, one entry per CDR3 protein. The sample lists 550,000 to 600,000 distinct CDR3 sequences, under 30% seen once, with over 12% in the top ten. The specimen was PBMCs, mostly from graft donor cells, collected 360 days after TCRalphabeta/CD19-depleted stem cell transplant. These receptors originate from a boy under two years old who had a stem cell transplant for acute myeloid leukemia, so the T cells may come from the graft donor.

This clonotype was seen a handful of times. The rearrangement joins TRBV29-1 to TRBJ1-2; D call uncertain. V gave up 0 bases and J gave up 7 bases, with 9 bases separating them. Germline CDR1 reads SQVTM; CDR2 reads ANQGSEA. The CDR3 runs 12 residues. For the CDR3, the DNA is TGCAGCGTTGAAGATCAACTGGGTGGCTACACCTTC. Translated: CSVEDQLGGYTF. The variable domain in full, with the rest retrieved from reference TRBV29-1 and TRBJ1-2, is SAVISQKPSRDICQRGTSLTIQCQVDSQVTMMFWYRQQPGQSLTLIATANQGSEATYESGFVIDKFPISRPNLTFSTLTVSNMSPEDSSIYLCSVEDQLGGYTFGSGTRLTVV.

Concerning this clonotype itself: Because the CDR3 is missing its conserved closing phenylalanine or tryptophan, this is likely a read error. This chain uses TRBV5-1 with TRBJ2-1; TRBD2 matches at 7 bases. Unmatched junction bases numbered 12, after V lost 1 base and J lost 5 bases. This CDR3 comprises 17 residues. Per the germline V gene, CDR1 is SGHRS and CDR2 is YFSETQ. Here the CDR3 DNA reads TGCGCCAGCAGCTTGCCCTCAGTTGAGCGGGGAAACAATGAGCAGTTCTTG. This gives the protein CASSLPSVERGNNEQFL.

This clonotype was seen only a few times. V and J are TRBV7-9 and TRBJ2-1; 9 nucleotides match TRBD1. CDR1 is SEHNR and CDR2 is FQNEAQ in the germline V gene (reference sequence). V gave up 2 bases and J gave up 7 bases; unmatched junction bases: 6. CDR3 length: 15 residues. The CDR3 DNA follows: TGTGCCAGCAGCTTAAAGGGGACAGGGATAAATGAGCAGTTCTTC. Amino acid sequence: CASSLKGTGINEQFF.

This clonotype was detected only a few times. V gene TRBV6-2 or TRBV6-3 combines with J gene TRBJ1-5; tentative D call: TRBD1 (6 bases). The germline V gene encodes CDR1 MNHEY and CDR2 SVGEGT. This CDR3 is built from 15 residues. V lost 6 bases and J lost 0, with 12 bases in between. CDR3 sequence reads: CASSTPGASNQPQHF. CDR3 nucleotides: TGTGCCAGCAGCACCCCAGGGGCTAGCAATCAGCCCCAGCATTTT.

The CDR3 loop is CASSLGVAFLQPQHF. The CDR3 nucleotides read TGTGCCAGCAGTTTAGGGGTAGCCTTCCTTCAGCCCCAGCATTTT. The chain employs TRBV12-3 or TRBV12-4 and TRBJ1-5; unclear D gene. Trimming shortened V by 1 base and J by 6 bases, and 13 bases separated the two germline ends. The CDR3 contains 15 residues.

The chain joins TRBV7-2 to TRBJ2-3, with unresolved D. This CDR3 spans 14 amino acids. CDR1 is SGHTA and CDR2 is FQGNSA in the germline V gene. V lost 5 bases, J lost 1 base, and 10 bases lay in between. DNA of the CDR3: TGTGCCAGCAGCCCGTCTTGGGGCACAGATACGCAGTATTTT. It specifies CASSPSWGTDTQYF.

The J gene is TRBJ2-5, the V gene TRBV7-6; possibly TRBD2 for D (7 bases). This CDR3 has 14 residues. Germline V gives CDR1 SGHVS, CDR2 FNYEAQ. The V gene lost 6 bases and the J gene lost 7 bases, with 18 bases spanning the gap. The CDR3 loop is CASSPNGGAVTQYF. Written as DNA, the CDR3 is TGTGCCAGCAGTCCAAATGGGGGGGCCGTGACCCAGTACTTC.

This clonotype has ten or more counts. CDR3 sequence: CATKLGRSSYNEQFF. The CDR3 DNA reads TGTGCCACCAAGCTGGGGAGGAGCTCCTACAATGAGCAGTTCTTC. V usage is TRBV24-1 and J usage is TRBJ2-1, with D possibly being TRBD2 (6 bases). V was trimmed by 8 bases and J by 0 bases, leaving 13 bases between them. The length of the CDR3 is 15 residues. The germline V gene has CDR1 KGHDR and CDR2 SFDVKD.

This clonotype has a count of ten or more. J is TRBJ1-2 and V is TRBV12-3 or TRBV12-4, with a possible D match to TRBD1 (6 bases). The CDR3 is 11 amino acids. With 6 bases removed from V and 13 bases from J, the gap between germline ends came to 15 bases. This CDR3 is CASSLGGPVTF. The DNA for the CDR3 is TGTGCCAGCAGCCTCGGGGGGCCGGTCACCTTC.

V gene TRBV20-1 combines with J gene TRBJ2-7; 8 positions agree with TRBD2. Germline-derived CDR1 and CDR2 are DFQATT and SNEGSKA (reference sequence). V shed 5 bases and J 7 bases; nucleotides not matched to a gene: 10. This CDR3 has 13 amino acids. CDR3 loop: CSAGRTSRGEQYF. For the CDR3, the DNA is TGCAGTGCTGGTCGGACTAGCAGGGGTGAGCAGTACTTC.

This clonotype appeared a few times. The chain is built from TRBV12-3 or TRBV12-4 and TRBJ2-2; perhaps TRBD1 as D (6 bases). The CDR3 is made up of 16 amino acids. V lost 3 bases to trimming and J lost 4 bases, with 15 bases between them. The CDR3 region is CASSFQGTQPTGELFF. For the CDR3, the DNA is TGTGCCAGCAGTTTTCAGGGGACGCAACCCACCGGGGAGCTGTTTTTT.

As regards this clonotype: Since no conserved phenylalanine or tryptophan closes the CDR3, a read error is the likely cause. The chain joins TRBV18 to TRBJ2-7; weak D call: TRBD2 (6 bases). CDR1 and CDR2 (germline): KGHSH, LQKENI. This CDR3 comprises 17 residues. Between the trimmed V and J ends, which lost 3 bases and 3 bases, there was a span of 21 bases. The CDR3 nucleotides read TGTGCCAGCTCACCTTTCATGGGTCCCACGCGGGACTACGAGCAGTACTTA. Protein product: CASSPFMGPTRDYEQYL.

This clonotype was seen many times. This rearrangement joins TRBV12-3 or TRBV12-4 to TRBJ2-7, with TRBD1 as a possible D gene (6 bases). This CDR3 region has 14 residues. The V gene lost 7 bases and the J gene lost 3 bases, with 16 bases spanning the gap. CDR3 in amino acids: CASTNREQSYEQYF. The CDR3 nucleotides read TGTGCCAGCACTAACAGGGAGCAGAGCTACGAGCAGTACTTC.

This clonotype was counted only a few times. The rearrangement joins TRBV10-3 to TRBJ1-5; D possibly corresponds to TRBD1 (6 bases). The germline V gene has CDR1 ENHRY and CDR2 SYGVKD. V was shortened by 8 bases and J by 4 bases, with 12 bases between the two germline ends. This CDR3 has 13 amino acids. CDR3 in DNA: TGTGCCATCGGGGGGCAGGGAAATCAGCCCCAGCATTTT. Protein product: CAIGGQGNQPQHF.

The chain combines TRBV6-1 with TRBJ2-3, with TRBD1 matching over 7 bases. This CDR3 region has 17 residues. V shed 2 bases, J shed 4 bases, and the junction held 12 bases outside the gene matches. Per germline, CDR1 MNHNS and CDR2 SASEGT. CDR3 DNA sequence: TGTGCCAGCAGTGAACCGACAGGGCCGAGGGGCCCAGATACGCAGTATTTT. Protein sequence: CASSEPTGPRGPDTQYF.